This record covers a single T cell receptor (beta chain). Its antigen remains unknown. In the ViraFEST assay, antigen-specific CD4+ clonotypes were identified by expansion after peptide-pool stimulation. The culture ran for approximately 10 days, and then CD4+ T cells were isolated. From March to December 2020, the person had a SARS-CoV-2 infection that was confirmed by PCR. Around 2.2 million PBMC per well received 10 IU/ml IL-2 and about 10 ug/ml peptides in culture. With 6 bases removed from V and 3 bases from J, the gap between germline ends came to 20 bases. The CDR3 spans 16 residues. The germline V gene has CDR1 KGHSH and CDR2 LQKENI. The sample belongs to a study of vaccination effects on CD4 cells after COVID-19. About the research overall: All study participants received two doses of BNT162b2 or mRNA-1273 vaccine. General observations from the study: Mainly new vaccine-induced clones made up the post-vaccine spike-reactive clones in convalescents.

Data came from immunoSEQ multiplex PCR; TCRdb stores just in-frame clones and leaves some out. This sample has under 55,000 clones; 65% to 70% occur once, and the top ten carry under 35%. This chain links TRBV18 with TRBJ1-1; D not certain. The source material was CD4+ T cells from PBMCs cultured with a peptide pool, sampled before COVID-19 vaccination. The TCR comes from a human donor who had a prior SARS-CoV-2 infection. The DNA for the CDR3 is TGTGCCAGCTCGTCCCTACCCAATGTCGGGGACACTGAAGCTTTCTTT. This encodes CASSSLPNVGDTEAFF.